This entry is about one TCR beta chain. Antigen specificity is unknown. The data were taken from a study of long-term antiretroviral therapy in people with HIV. Overall study: The earliest samples predate the 2015 immediate-ART recommendation by about a decade. The study, taken as a whole, reports: Across all time points, the repertoire was dominated by clones that expanded before ART. Therapy changes, viral resistance and ART adherence were not documented in the available data. Post-ART diversity increased but stayed below transplant donor controls.

An immunoSEQ assay, version v3.0, was performed at survey level. This table comes from immunoSEQ multiplex PCR, and its TCRdb copy is limited to in-frame clones, with some not included. The repertoire holds 25,000 to 30,000 clones, with approximately 80% as singletons. Germline CDR1 LGHNA, CDR2 YSLEER. The CDR3 has 14 amino acids. Trimming left V 4 bases short and J 2 bases short, with 10 bases between. This TCR was recovered from a man in his forties with HIV. The chain is built from TRBV4-3 and TRBJ2-3, with a weak D call TRBD2 (5 bases). Sample: unsorted PBMCs, taken 3 years after starting antiretroviral therapy. CDR3 loop: CASSRAEDTDTQYF. Here the CDR3 DNA reads TGCGCCAGCAGCCGGGCGGAGGACACAGATACGCAGTATTTT.